This TCR beta chain was documented in a study of T cells expressing NK-cell markers. Notes on the study in general: The CD3+CD56-NKG2C+ fraction was also led by these clonotypes in a few donors.

TCRdb reworked the 5' RACE reads into one entry per CDR3 protein, no DNA. In total, the table holds hundreds of thousands of distinct CDR3 sequences. Germline V gives CDR1 MNHEY, CDR2 SVGEGT. The CDR3 runs to 12 residues. Turning to this clonotype: Its specificity is not known.

The gene calls are TRBV6-2 or TRBV6-3 and TRBJ2-1. The TCR comes from a woman between 18 and 70 years old in good health. Sequencing used blood T cells: a sorted CD56 or NKG2C T cell subset, CD4+ or CD8+ T cells, or bulk PBMC T cells (not recorded which). The CDR3 here is CASSYTSNEQFF.